This TCR beta chain was sequenced during a study of shared clonotypes between healthy human individuals. Findings and limits, study-wide: In contrast to clonotypes shared by all four donors, non-shared clonotypes had lower generation probabilities. In general, naive subsets displayed greater estimated richness than memory subsets did.

At a deep level, the assay was run. Sorted subsets were amplified in replicate PCRs using 200 to 250 ng DNA, about 30,000 T cell genomes. TCRdb's table, derived via immunoSEQ multiplex PCR, lists solely in-frame clones and lacks some. The top ten hold around 1.8% of the sample, which has around 1.9 million clones, approximately 92% seen once. Turning to this clone: Its antigen is as yet unknown.

V dropped 4 bases and J dropped 10; count of bases not matched to a gene: 6. This CDR3 has 14 residues. Naive CD8 cells lacked CD45RO and underwent positive selection for CCR7, leaving out terminally differentiated effector memory CD45RA+ cells. This sequence joins TRBV23-1 and TRBJ2-1, with 11 nucleotides matching TRBD2. TRBV23-1 is noted as an ORF with a role that remains uncertain. Sequencing was done on a sample of naive CD8+ T cells from PBMCs. The sequence was obtained from a man between 18 and 29 years old in good health. Some clones in this sample may be carry-over from other donors' samples. The CDR3 sequence is CASSPRTSGREQFF. DNA of the CDR3: TGCGCCAGCAGTCCAAGGACTAGCGGGCGGGAGCAGTTCTTC.